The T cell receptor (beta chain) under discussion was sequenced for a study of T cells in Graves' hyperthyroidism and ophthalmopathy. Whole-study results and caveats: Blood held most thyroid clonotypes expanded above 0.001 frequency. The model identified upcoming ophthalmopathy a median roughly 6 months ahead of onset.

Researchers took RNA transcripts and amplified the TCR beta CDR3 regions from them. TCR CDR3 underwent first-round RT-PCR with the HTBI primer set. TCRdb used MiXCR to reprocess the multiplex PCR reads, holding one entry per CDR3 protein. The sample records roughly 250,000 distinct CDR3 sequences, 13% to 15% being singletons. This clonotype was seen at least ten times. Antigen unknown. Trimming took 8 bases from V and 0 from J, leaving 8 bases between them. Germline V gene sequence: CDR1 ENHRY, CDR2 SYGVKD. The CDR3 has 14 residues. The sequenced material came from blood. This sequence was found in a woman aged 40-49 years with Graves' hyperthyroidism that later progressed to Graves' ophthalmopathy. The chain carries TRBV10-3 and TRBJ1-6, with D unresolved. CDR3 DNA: TGTGCCATCCAATCAAGCTCCTATAATTCACCCCTCCACTTT. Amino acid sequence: CAIQSSSYNSPLHF.